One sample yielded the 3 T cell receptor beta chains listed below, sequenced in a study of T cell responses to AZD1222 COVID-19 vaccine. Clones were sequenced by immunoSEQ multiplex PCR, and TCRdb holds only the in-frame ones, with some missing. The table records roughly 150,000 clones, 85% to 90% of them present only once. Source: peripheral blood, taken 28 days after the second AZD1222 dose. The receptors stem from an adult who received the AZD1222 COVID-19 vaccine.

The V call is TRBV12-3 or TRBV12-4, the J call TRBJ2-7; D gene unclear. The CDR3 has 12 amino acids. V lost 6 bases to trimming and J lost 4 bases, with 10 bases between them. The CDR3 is CASSLDNYEQYV. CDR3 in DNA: TGTGCCAGCAGCCTCGACAATTACGAGCAGTACGTC.

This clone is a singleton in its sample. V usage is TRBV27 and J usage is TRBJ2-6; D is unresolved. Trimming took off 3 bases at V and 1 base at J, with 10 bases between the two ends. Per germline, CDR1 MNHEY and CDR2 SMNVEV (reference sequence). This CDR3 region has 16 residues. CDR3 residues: CASSLGLQSGANVLTF. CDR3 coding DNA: TGTGCCAGCAGTTTGGGCTTACAGTCTGGGGCCAACGTCCTGACTTTC. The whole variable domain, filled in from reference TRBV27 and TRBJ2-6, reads EAQVTQNPRYLITVTGKKLTVTCSQNMNHEYMSWYRQDPGLGLRQIYYSMNVEVTDKGDVPEGYKVSRKEKRNFPLILESPSPNQTSLYFCASSLGLQSGANVLTFGAGSRLTVL.

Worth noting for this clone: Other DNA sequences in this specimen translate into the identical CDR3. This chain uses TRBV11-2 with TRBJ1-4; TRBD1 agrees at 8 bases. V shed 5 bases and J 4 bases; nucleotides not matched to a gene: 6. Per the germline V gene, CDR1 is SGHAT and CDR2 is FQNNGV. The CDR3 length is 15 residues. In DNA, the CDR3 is TGTGCCAGCAGCCCCCGGACAGGGAATAATGAAAAACTGTTTTTT. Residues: CASSPRTGNNEKLFF. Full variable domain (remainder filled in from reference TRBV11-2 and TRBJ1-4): EAGVAQSPRYKIIEKRQSVAFWCNPISGHATLYWYQQILGQGPKLLIQFQNNGVVDDSQLPKDRFSAERLKGVDSTLKIQPAKLEDSAVYLCASSPRTGNNEKLFFGSGTQLSVL.